The 4 T cell receptor beta chains presented below share a single source sample, sequenced in a study of T cell responses to AZD1222 COVID-19 vaccine. This table comes from immunoSEQ multiplex PCR, and its TCRdb copy is limited to in-frame clones, with some not included. The data contain under 150,000 clones, 93% of them singletons. Specimen: peripheral blood, collected on day 0 of AZD1222 vaccination. These receptors were taken from an adult in good health.

The chain joins TRBV4-1 to TRBJ2-1; the match to TRBD2 covers 13 bases. V trimming: 0 bases; J trimming: 9 bases; junction bases outside the gene matches: 5. CDR3 length equals 16 residues. The germline gives CDR1 MGHRA, CDR2 YSYEKL. CDR3 protein: CASSQDFTSGGVEQFF. CDR3 nucleotide sequence: TGCGCCAGCAGCCAAGATTTCACTAGCGGGGGGGTTGAGCAGTTCTTC.

The count of this clone is one. This chain links TRBV6-6 with TRBJ1-4, with no clear D. V was shortened by 5 bases and J by 0 bases, with 7 bases between the two germline ends. The CDR3 runs to 14 residues. Per the germline V gene, CDR1 is MNHNY and CDR2 is SVGAGI (reference sequence). CDR3 in amino acids: CASSPSATNEKLFF. The CDR3 region has the DNA TGTGCCAGCAGTCCAAGTGCAACTAATGAAAAACTGTTTTTT.

The chain combines TRBV6-2 or TRBV6-3 with TRBJ2-3, with 9 positions matching TRBD2. This CDR3 spans 16 amino acids. Per the germline V gene, CDR1 is MNHEY and CDR2 is SVGEGT. The trim removed 1 base at V and 2 bases at J, leaving 4 bases unmatched. CDR3 sequence (DNA): TGTGCCAGCAGTTACTGGGCTAGCGGGGCCACAGATACGCAGTATTTT. The encoded protein is CASSYWASGATDTQYF.

This clone appeared once. V gene TRBV6-5 combines with J gene TRBJ1-2; D possibly corresponds to TRBD1 (5 bases). V shed 4 bases and J shed 8 bases, with 8 bases lying between them. Per the germline V gene, CDR1 is MNHEY and CDR2 is SVGAGI. The CDR3 totals 11 residues. CDR3 bases: TGTGCCAGCAGTTGGGGGTCGGGCTACACCTTC. As protein: CASSWGSGYTF.